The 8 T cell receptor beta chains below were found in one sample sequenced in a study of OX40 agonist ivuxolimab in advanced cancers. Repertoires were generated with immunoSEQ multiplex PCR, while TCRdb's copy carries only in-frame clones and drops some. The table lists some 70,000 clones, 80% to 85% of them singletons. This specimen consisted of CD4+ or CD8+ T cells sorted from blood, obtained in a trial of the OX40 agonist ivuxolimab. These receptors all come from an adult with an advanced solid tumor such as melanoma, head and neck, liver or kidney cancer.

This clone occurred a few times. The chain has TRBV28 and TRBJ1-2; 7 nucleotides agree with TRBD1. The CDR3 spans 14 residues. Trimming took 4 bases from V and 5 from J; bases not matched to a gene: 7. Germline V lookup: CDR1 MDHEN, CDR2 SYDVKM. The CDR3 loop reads CASSSPRGLYGYTF. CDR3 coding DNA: TGTGCCAGCAGTTCACCTAGGGGGCTGTATGGCTACACCTTC.

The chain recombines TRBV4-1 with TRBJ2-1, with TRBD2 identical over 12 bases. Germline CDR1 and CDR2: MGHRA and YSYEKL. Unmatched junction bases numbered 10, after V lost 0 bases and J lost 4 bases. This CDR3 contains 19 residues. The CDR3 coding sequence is TGCGCCAGCAGCCAAGAACCCCCCCACCTAGCGGGGGGGTACAATGAGCAGTTCTTC. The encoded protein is CASSQEPPHLAGGYNEQFF.

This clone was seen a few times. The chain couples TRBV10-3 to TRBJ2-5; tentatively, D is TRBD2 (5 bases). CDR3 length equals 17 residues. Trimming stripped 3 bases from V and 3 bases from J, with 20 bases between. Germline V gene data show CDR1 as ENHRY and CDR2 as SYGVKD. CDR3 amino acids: CAISDFGDLGWEETQYF. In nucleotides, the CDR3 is TGTGCCATCAGTGATTTCGGGGATTTGGGATGGGAAGAGACCCAGTACTTC.

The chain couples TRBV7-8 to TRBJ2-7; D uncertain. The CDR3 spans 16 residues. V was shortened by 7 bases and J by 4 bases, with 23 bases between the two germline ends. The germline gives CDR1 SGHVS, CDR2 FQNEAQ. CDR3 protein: CASTSGGSYLRYEQYF. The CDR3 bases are TGTGCCAGCACTTCCGGCGGCAGCTACCTAAGATACGAGCAGTACTTC.

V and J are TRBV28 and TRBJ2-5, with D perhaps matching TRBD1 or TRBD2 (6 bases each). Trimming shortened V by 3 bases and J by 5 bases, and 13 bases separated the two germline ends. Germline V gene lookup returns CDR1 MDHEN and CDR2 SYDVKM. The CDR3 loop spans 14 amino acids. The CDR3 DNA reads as TGTGCCAGCAGTTTCCGCAGGGGACTGGAGACCCAGTACTTC. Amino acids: CASSFRRGLETQYF.

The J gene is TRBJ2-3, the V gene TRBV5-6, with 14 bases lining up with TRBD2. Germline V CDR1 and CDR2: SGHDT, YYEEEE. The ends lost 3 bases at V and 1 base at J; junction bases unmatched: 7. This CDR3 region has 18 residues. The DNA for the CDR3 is TGTGCCAGCAGCTCGACTAGCGGGGGGGCTAGGGGCACAGATACGCAGTATTTT. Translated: CASSSTSGGARGTDTQYF.

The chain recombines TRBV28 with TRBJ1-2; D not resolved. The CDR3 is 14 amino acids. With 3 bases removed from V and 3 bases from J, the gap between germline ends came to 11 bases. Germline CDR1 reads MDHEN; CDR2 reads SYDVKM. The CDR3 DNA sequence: TGTGCCAGCAGTTTGGATCCGGAGCACTATGGCTACACCTTC. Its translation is CASSLDPEHYGYTF.

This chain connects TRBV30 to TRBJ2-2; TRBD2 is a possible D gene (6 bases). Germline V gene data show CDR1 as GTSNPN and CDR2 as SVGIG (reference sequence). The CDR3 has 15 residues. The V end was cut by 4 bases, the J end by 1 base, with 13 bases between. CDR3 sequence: CAWNRRGLNTGELFF. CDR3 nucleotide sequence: TGTGCCTGGAATCGAAGGGGACTGAACACCGGGGAGCTGTTTTTT.